The 17 T cell receptor beta chains reported below all come from one sample, sequenced in a study of vaccination effects on CD4 cells after COVID-19. Prior to sequencing, the ViraFEST assay stimulated PBMC with viral peptide pools, which expanded the antigen-specific CD4+ T cells. Subsequent to a culture period of less than twelve days, CD4+ T cells were isolated. Among the vaccine recipients, none had a prior SARS-CoV-2 infection, and nucleocapsid antibodies were negative. Their cognate antigens are unknown. Sequencing used immunoSEQ multiplex PCR; TCRdb keeps in-frame clones, though not all of them. Of about 23,000 clones listed, approximately 74% are singletons. The sequencing used CD4+ T cells from PBMCs cultured with HCoV-NL63 spike peptides, collected before COVID-19 vaccination. Receptors were obtained from a human donor who received a COVID-19 vaccine.

The rearrangement joins TRBV23-1 to TRBJ2-7; D is possibly TRBD2 (6 bases). TRBV23-1 is recorded as an ORF, its role being uncertain. V dropped 3 bases and J dropped 0 bases, with 12 bases sitting between them. This CDR3 contains 15 residues. The CDR3: CASSHSPGVSYEQYF. The CDR3 region has the DNA TGCGCCAGCAGTCACTCCCCGGGGGTCTCCTACGAGCAGTACTTC.

This clone was seen a few times. The rearrangement uses TRBV15 and TRBJ2-7; tentative D call: TRBD2 (6 bases). Germline V lookup: CDR1 LNHNV, CDR2 YYDKDF (reference sequence). V was shortened by 9 bases and J by 3 bases, with 18 bases between the two germline ends. This CDR3 has 14 amino acids. In DNA, the CDR3 is TGTGCCACTACCAATGCGGGGAGAAACTACGAGCAGTACTTC. This codes for CATTNAGRNYEQYF.

This chain connects TRBV4-2 to TRBJ2-5, with TRBD2 matching 13 bases. CDR1 LGHNA and CDR2 YNFKEQ come from the germline V gene. This CDR3 spans 19 amino acids. V shed 4 bases, J shed 4 bases, and the junction held 15 bases outside the gene matches. CDR3 residues: CASSPGEIGTSGERETQYF. Here the CDR3 DNA reads TGTGCCAGCAGCCCGGGCGAGATAGGGACTAGCGGGGAACGAGAGACCCAGTACTTC.

This chain uses TRBV7-9 with TRBJ1-1; D is perhaps TRBD1 (5 bases). Trimming removed 4 bases at V and 8 bases at J, with 11 bases between. CDR3 length: 12 amino acids. Germline V gene lookup returns CDR1 SEHNR and CDR2 FQNEAQ (reference sequence). The CDR3 loop is CASSWDGWEAFF. The CDR3 nucleotides are TGTGCCAGCAGCTGGGACGGTTGGGAAGCTTTCTTT.

This chain uses TRBV5-6 with TRBJ1-5; 7 positions match TRBD1. This CDR3 is built from 15 residues. CDR1 and CDR2 from the germline V gene are SGHDT and YYEEEE. After removal of 6 bases from V and 3 bases from J, the junction contained 9 bases not matched to a gene. CDR3 sequence reads: CASNLDRAPNQPQHF. In nucleotides, the CDR3 is TGTGCCAGCAACCTTGACAGGGCACCCAATCAGCCCCAGCATTTT.

This clone appeared a single time. The V call is TRBV4-2, the J call TRBJ2-7; D is unclear. Germline CDR1 and CDR2: LGHNA and YNFKEQ. V was cut by 0 bases and J by 4 bases, with 7 bases left in between. The length of the CDR3 is 13 residues. CDR3 residues: CASSQEGVYEQYF. The CDR3 DNA sequence: TGTGCCAGCAGCCAAGAAGGAGTTTACGAGCAGTACTTC.

This clone was observed a few times. The V and J genes are TRBV5-1 and TRBJ1-3; tentatively, D is TRBD1 (5 bases). The CDR3 contains 15 residues. V shed 3 bases and J shed 0 bases, with 10 bases lying between them. Germline CDR1 reads SGHRS; CDR2 reads YFSETQ. CDR3 loop: CASSYSDSSGNTIYF. The CDR3 DNA is TGCGCCAGCAGCTACTCCGACAGCTCTGGAAACACCATATATTTT.

The chain employs TRBV5-4 and TRBJ1-1; the D gene is possibly TRBD1 (5 bases). The V gene's germline CDR1 is SGHNT and CDR2 YYREEE (reference sequence). This CDR3 comprises 15 residues. The V end lost 3 bases, the J end lost 2 bases, and 14 bases lay between the germline ends. The CDR3, as DNA: TGTGCCAGCAGCTCGGCAGGGAACTATAACACTGAAGCTTTCTTT. As protein: CASSSAGNYNTEAFF. Variable domain in full (rest from reference TRBV5-4 and TRBJ1-1): ETGVTQSPTHLIKTRGQQVTLRCSSQSGHNTVSWYQQALGQGPQFIFQYYREEENGRGNFPPRFSGLQFPNYSSELNVNALELDDSALYLCASSSAGNYNTEAFFGQGTRLTVV.

The rearrangement links TRBV6-4 to TRBJ2-2, with TRBD2 matching 12 bases. V lost 10 bases, J lost 3 bases, and 6 bases stayed unmatched. The CDR3 has 15 amino acids. Germline V gene data show CDR1 as MRHNA and CDR2 as SNTAGT. The CDR3 region is CATSLAGGHTGELFF. The CDR3 DNA reads TGTGCCACCTCACTAGCGGGAGGACACACCGGGGAGCTGTTTTTT.

V is TRBV5-1 and J is TRBJ2-6; a weak D match, TRBD2 (5 bases). V was cut by 0 bases and J by 0 bases, with 13 bases left in between. Germline V gene sequence: CDR1 SGHRS, CDR2 YFSETQ. This CDR3 is built from 18 residues. The CDR3 nucleotides read TGCGCCAGCAGCTTGGGGGCGGCCCTAGCCTCTGGGGCCAACGTCCTGACTTTC. Its protein is CASSLGAALASGANVLTF.

The V gene is TRBV14, the J gene TRBJ1-4; D remains ambiguous. The CDR3 is 17 amino acids. The germline gives CDR1 SGHDN, CDR2 FVKESK. V was cut by 0 bases and J by 8 bases, with 19 bases left in between. CDR3 nucleotide sequence: TGTGCCAGCAGCCAAGATGGTTCCCCTGTCGATCGGGAAAAACTGTTTTTT. Translated, it gives CASSQDGSPVDREKLFF.

The rearrangement joins TRBV6-4 to TRBJ2-2; 10 nucleotides line up with TRBD2. The CDR3 covers 14 residues. The J segment lost 6 bases and the V segment lost 9 bases, leaving 7 bases of the junction unmatched. Germline CDR1 is MRHNA and CDR2 is SNTAGT. For the CDR3, the DNA is TGTGCCAGTCGCGGGACTAGCGAGTCCGGGGAGCTGTTTTTT. Translating gives CASRGTSESGELFF.

The chain joins TRBV6-6 to TRBJ2-2; D may be TRBD1 (6 bases). This CDR3 spans 14 amino acids. The ends were cut back, 8 bases at V and 4 bases at J, with 14 bases in the middle. From germline, CDR1 is MNHNY and CDR2 SVGAGI (reference sequence). CDR3 in amino acids: CASWGQGVTGELFF. The CDR3 bases are TGTGCCAGCTGGGGGCAGGGAGTCACCGGGGAGCTGTTTTTT.

The table lists this clone with a few counts. The chain links TRBV5-1 to TRBJ1-1; D not resolved. Trimming took off 0 bases at V and 6 bases at J, with 12 bases between the two ends. The germline V gene encodes CDR1 SGHRS and CDR2 YFSETQ. This CDR3 comprises 14 residues. CDR3 in DNA: TGCGCCAGCAGCTTGGGGGTCGAGGACGCTGAAGCTTTCTTT. Translation gives CASSLGVEDAEAFF.

The chain carries TRBV3-1 (or the pseudogene TRBV3-2) and TRBJ1-2; 9 bases are a match to TRBD1. In germline, CDR1 is LGHDT, CDR2 YNNKEL (reference sequence). The CDR3 spans 15 residues. V dropped 3 bases and J dropped 4; count of bases not matched to a gene: 6. The CDR3 protein is CASSHLDRGAYGYTF. The DNA for the CDR3 is TGTGCCAGCAGCCACCTCGACAGGGGGGCCTATGGCTACACCTTC.

Relative to its sample, this clone is large (0.1 to 1%). The genes are TRBV3-1 (or the pseudogene TRBV3-2) and TRBJ2-2; D gene ambiguous. Germline V gene sequence: CDR1 LGHDT, CDR2 YNNKEL (reference sequence). The CDR3 extends over 14 amino acids. Trimming removed 7 bases from V and 3 bases from J, with 12 bases in between. The CDR3, as DNA: TGTGCCAGCACCCTTGGGGTGCACACCGGGGAGCTGTTTTTT. Protein: CASTLGVHTGELFF.

This chain links TRBV6-6 with TRBJ1-5, with D hard to call. The germline V gene has CDR1 MNHNY and CDR2 SVGAGI (reference sequence). V was shortened by 0 bases and J by 1 base, with 7 bases between the two germline ends. The CDR3 runs 15 residues. Written as DNA, the CDR3 is TGTGCCAGCAGTTACTCGAGACGGAGCAATCAGCCCCAGCATTTT. Amino acid sequence: CASSYSRRSNQPQHF.